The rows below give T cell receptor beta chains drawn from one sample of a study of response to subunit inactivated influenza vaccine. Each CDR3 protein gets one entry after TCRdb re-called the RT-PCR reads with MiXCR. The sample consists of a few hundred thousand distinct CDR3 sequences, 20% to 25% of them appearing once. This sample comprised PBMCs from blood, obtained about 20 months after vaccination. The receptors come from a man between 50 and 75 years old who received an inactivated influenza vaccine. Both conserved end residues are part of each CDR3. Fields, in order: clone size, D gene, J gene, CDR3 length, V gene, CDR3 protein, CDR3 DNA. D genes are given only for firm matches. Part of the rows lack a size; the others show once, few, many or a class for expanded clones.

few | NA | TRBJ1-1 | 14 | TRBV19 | CASSPWETLTEAFF | TGTGCCAGTAGTCCATGGGAAACCCTCACTGAAGCTTTCTTT
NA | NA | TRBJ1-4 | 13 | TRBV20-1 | CSALQFPNEKLFF | TGCAGTGCCTTACAGTTTCCTAATGAAAAACTGTTTTTT
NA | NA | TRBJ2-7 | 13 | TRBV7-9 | CASSARAAYEQYF | TGTGCCAGCAGCGCACGAGCCGCCTACGAGCAGTACTTC
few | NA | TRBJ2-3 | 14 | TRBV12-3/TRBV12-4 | CASRPGGRPDTQYF | TGTGCCAGCAGACCCGGGGGCCGCCCAGATACGCAGTATTTT
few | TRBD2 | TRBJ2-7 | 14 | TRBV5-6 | CASSPGLAGDEQYF | TGTGCCAGCAGCCCGGGACTAGCGGGGGACGAGCAGTACTTC
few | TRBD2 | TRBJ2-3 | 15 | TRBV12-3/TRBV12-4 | CASSLSGGARDTQYF | TGTGCCAGCAGTTTAAGCGGGGGGGCGAGAGATACGCAGTATTTT
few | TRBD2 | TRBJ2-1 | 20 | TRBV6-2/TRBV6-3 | CASSTSGLAGALYLYNEQFF | TGTGCCAGCAGTACCTCGGGACTAGCGGGAGCCCTCTACCTCTACAATGAGCAGTTCTTC
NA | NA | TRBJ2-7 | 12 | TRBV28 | CASTTGPYEQYF | TGTGCCAGCACTACCGGACCCTACGAGCAGTACTTC
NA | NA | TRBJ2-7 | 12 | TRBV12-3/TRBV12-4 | CASSGTGMGQYF | TGTGCCAGCAGTGGAACAGGGATGGGGCAGTACTTC
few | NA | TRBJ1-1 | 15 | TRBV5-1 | CASSGVGVRATEAFF | TGCGCCAGCAGCGGGGTGGGGGTGCGTGCCACTGAAGCTTTCTTT
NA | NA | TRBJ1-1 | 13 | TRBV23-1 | CASSQQTRTEAFF | TGCGCCAGCAGTCAACAGACTCGTACTGAAGCTTTCTTT
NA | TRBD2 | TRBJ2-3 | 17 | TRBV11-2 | CASSLDPQRGARDTQYF | TGTGCCAGCAGCTTAGATCCCCAGCGGGGGGCAAGAGATACGCAGTATTTT
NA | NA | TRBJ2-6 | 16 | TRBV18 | CASSPPGPSGANVLTF | TGTGCCAGCTCACCACCTGGGCCCTCTGGGGCCAACGTCCTGACTTTC
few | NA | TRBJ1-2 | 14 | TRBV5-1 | CASSFGRGAYGYTF | TGCGCCAGCAGCTTCGGCAGGGGCGCATATGGCTACACCTTC
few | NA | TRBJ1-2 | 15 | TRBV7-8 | CASSLAGLGARGYTF | TGTGCCAGCAGCTTAGCGGGTCTCGGGGCGAGGGGCTACACCTTC
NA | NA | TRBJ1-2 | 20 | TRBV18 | CASSPTGATRGQLANYGYTF | TGTGCCAGCTCACCTACCGGAGCCACCCGAGGACAGCTAGCTAACTATGGCTACACCTTC
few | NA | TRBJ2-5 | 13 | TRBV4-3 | CASSQVGEETQYF | TGCGCCAGCAGCCAAGTAGGGGAAGAGACCCAGTACTTC
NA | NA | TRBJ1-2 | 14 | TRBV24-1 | CATSDPSTGSGYTF | TGTGCCACCAGTGACCCTAGTACAGGGAGCGGCTACACCTTC
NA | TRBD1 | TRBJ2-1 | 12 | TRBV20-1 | CSANRGDNEQFF | TGCAGTGCAAACAGGGGCGACAATGAGCAGTTCTTC
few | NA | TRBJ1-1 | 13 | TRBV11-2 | CASSLNEGTEAFF | TGTGCCAGCAGCTTAAACGAGGGCACTGAAGCTTTCTTT
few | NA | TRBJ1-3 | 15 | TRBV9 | CASSWSGDLGNTIYF | TGTGCCAGCAGCTGGTCAGGGGACCTCGGAAACACCATATATTTT
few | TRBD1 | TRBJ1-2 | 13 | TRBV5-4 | CATSGDRIYGYTF | TGTGCCACCTCGGGGGACAGAATCTATGGCTACACCTTC
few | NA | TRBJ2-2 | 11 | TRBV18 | CASSPTGELFF | TGTGCCAGCAGCCCGACCGGGGAGCTGTTTTTT
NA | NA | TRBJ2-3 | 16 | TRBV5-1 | CASSLAVGTRSDTQYF | TGCGCCAGCAGCTTGGCCGTAGGAACCAGGTCAGATACGCAGTATTTT
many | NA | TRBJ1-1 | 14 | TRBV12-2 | CASRSVPLNTEAFF | TGTGCAAGTCGCTCAGTCCCACTAAACACTGAAGCTTTCTTT